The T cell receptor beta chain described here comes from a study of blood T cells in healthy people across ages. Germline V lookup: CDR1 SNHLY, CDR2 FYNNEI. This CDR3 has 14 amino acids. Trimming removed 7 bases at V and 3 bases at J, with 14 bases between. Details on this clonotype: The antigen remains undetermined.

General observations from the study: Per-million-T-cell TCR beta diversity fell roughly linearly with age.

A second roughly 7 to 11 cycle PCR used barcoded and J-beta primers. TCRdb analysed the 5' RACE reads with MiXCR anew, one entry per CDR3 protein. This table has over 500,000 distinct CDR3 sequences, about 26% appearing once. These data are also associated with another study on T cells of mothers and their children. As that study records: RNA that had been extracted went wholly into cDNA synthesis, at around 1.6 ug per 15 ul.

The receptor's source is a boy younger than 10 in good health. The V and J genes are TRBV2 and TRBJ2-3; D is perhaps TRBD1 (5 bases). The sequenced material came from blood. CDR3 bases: TGTGCCAGCACTTCGTGGGGCAGAACAGATACGCAGTATTTT. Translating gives CASTSWGRTDTQYF.